This passage covers 24 T cell receptor beta chains from one sample sequenced in a study of identical twins. TCRdb re-called the 5' RACE reads with MiXCR, one entry per CDR3 protein. This table holds nearly 250,000 distinct CDR3 sequences, 5.5% to 7% found once. This sample was shared with a second study, whose subject was yellow fever vaccine responses in identical twins.

Sequenced material: memory (CD45RO+) T cells sorted from blood. Receptors were obtained from a woman aged 18 to 35 in good health.

This clonotype came up a few times. The rearrangement joins TRBV19 to TRBJ2-7, with D possibly being TRBD1 (7 bases). The V end lost 1 base, the J end lost 0 bases, and 13 bases lay between the germline ends. Germline V lookup: CDR1 LNHDA, CDR2 SQIVND (reference sequence). The CDR3 is made up of 16 amino acids. CDR3 DNA sequence: TGTGCCAGTAGTATAGCAGGCGGGGACAGCTCCTACGAGCAGTACTTC. Encoded protein: CASSIAGGDSSYEQYF.

This clonotype was detected ten times or more. This chain connects TRBV24-1 to TRBJ2-7; D possibly corresponds to TRBD2 (6 bases). CDR1 is KGHDR, CDR2 SFDVKD, per germline. Trimming stripped 3 bases from V and 0 bases from J, with 11 bases between. The CDR3 runs to 15 residues. DNA for the CDR3: TGTGCCACCAGTGATGGGGGGACGGCCTCCTACGAGCAGTACTTC. Translating gives CATSDGGTASYEQYF.

A few counts support this clonotype. CDR3 nucleotide sequence: TGTGCCAGCAGTCCTATGGCTGGGGCCAACGTCCTGACTTTC. The encoded protein is CASSPMAGANVLTF. The chain combines TRBV28 with TRBJ2-6; D gene ambiguous. V lost 5 bases and J 2 bases, leaving 7 bases between the germline ends. Germline assignment: CDR1 MDHEN and CDR2 SYDVKM. The length of the CDR3 is 14 residues.

The table lists this clonotype with a few counts. The rearrangement joins TRBV11-2 to TRBJ2-7, with 15 bases fitting TRBD2. The CDR3 loop spans 18 amino acids. CDR1 SGHAT and CDR2 FQNNGV come from the germline V gene. V was pared by 3 bases and J by 4 bases, with 10 bases of the junction left unmatched. The CDR3 loop is CASSLHGLAGGSFYEQYF. CDR3 DNA sequence: TGTGCCAGCAGCTTGCACGGACTAGCGGGAGGGTCCTTTTACGAGCAGTACTTC.

This clonotype was found a few times. J is TRBJ2-5 and V is TRBV4-2; the match to TRBD1 covers 7 bases. Per germline, CDR1 LGHNA and CDR2 YNFKEQ. Trimming took 0 bases from V and 2 from J; bases not matched to a gene: 3. The CDR3 extends over 15 amino acids. The CDR3 DNA sequence: TGTGCCAGCAGCCAAGATCAGGGACAGCAAGAGACCCAGTACTTC. This gives the protein CASSQDQGQQETQYF.

This clonotype was counted at least ten times. Mismatch with germline at one junction end may stem from a read error. This chain joins TRBV3-1 and TRBJ2-1; TRBD2 is a possible D gene (6 bases). The germline V gene encodes CDR1 LGHDT and CDR2 YNNKEL (reference sequence). The CDR3 loop spans 15 amino acids. The CDR3 region has the DNA TGTGCCAGCAGCAAAACGGGACTTGCCTACGATGAGCAGTTCTTC. It yields the protein CASSKTGLAYDEQFF.

There are many counts of this clonotype. J is TRBJ1-3 and V is TRBV7-8; TRBD1 agrees at 8 bases. The V gene end was trimmed by 5 bases and the J gene end by 2 bases; junction bases not matched to a gene: 2. CDR1 and CDR2 (germline): SGHVS, FQNEAQ. The CDR3 is 14 amino acids. The CDR3 region is CASSPDRAGNTIYF. The CDR3 DNA sequence: TGTGCCAGCAGCCCGGACAGGGCTGGAAACACCATATATTTT.

This clonotype was seen a few times. The chain recombines TRBV7-6 with TRBJ2-5, with 7 bases lining up with TRBD2. With V trimmed by 2 bases and J by 1 base, 10 bases remained unmatched. This CDR3 is built from 17 residues. CDR1 is SGHVS, CDR2 FNYEAQ, per germline. In DNA, the CDR3 is TGTGCCAGCAGCTTAACTCCCCCAGCGGGAACCCAAGAGACCCAGTACTTC. This gives the protein CASSLTPPAGTQETQYF.

The chain recombines TRBV28 with TRBJ2-5; 12 bases are a match to TRBD2. The junction had 8 bases not matched to a gene; V was cut back by 5 bases and J by 4 bases. The CDR3 loop spans 16 amino acids. From germline, CDR1 is MDHEN and CDR2 SYDVKM. The CDR3 loop is CASSTRLAGALETQYF. The CDR3 bases are TGTGCCAGCAGTACGCGACTAGCGGGAGCGTTAGAGACCCAGTACTTC.

The gene calls are TRBV5-1 and TRBJ2-5, with 13 positions matching TRBD2. The CDR3 is 15 residues long. The germline CDR1 and CDR2 sequences are SGHRS and YFSETQ. V was clipped by 4 bases and J by 5 bases; unmatched bases: 5. DNA of the CDR3: TGCGCCAGCAGCAAACTAGCGGGGGGGATCGAGACCCAGTACTTC. Its protein is CASSKLAGGIETQYF.

Only a few counts were recorded for this clonotype. This chain uses TRBV7-6 with TRBJ1-1; D is unclear. CDR1 and CDR2 from the germline V gene are SGHVS and FNYEAQ. Trimming pared 5 bases from V and 9 bases from J, leaving 16 bases between. CDR3 length equals 13 residues. This chain's CDR3 is CASSPGLLGQAFF. The CDR3 DNA is TGTGCCAGCAGCCCCGGACTGCTTGGACAAGCTTTCTTT.

The chain recombines TRBV9 with TRBJ2-2, with 8 bases fitting TRBD2. The germline V gene has CDR1 SGDLS and CDR2 YYNGEE. The CDR3 totals 19 residues. The J segment lost 1 base and the V segment lost 2 bases, leaving 13 bases of the junction unmatched. In nucleotides, the CDR3 is TGTGCCAGCAGCGTTAGCGGGAAGTATCGAGGGGTGAACACCGGGGAGCTGTTTTTT. It encodes CASSVSGKYRGVNTGELFF.

This chain joins TRBV6-4 and TRBJ1-1; 8 bases line up with TRBD1. J was trimmed by 1 base and V by 5 bases; bases with no gene match: 3. The CDR3 has 14 residues. The V gene's germline CDR1 is MRHNA and CDR2 SNTAGT. The CDR3 loop reads CASSTGTGNTEAFF. CDR3 DNA sequence: TGTGCCAGCAGTACCGGGACAGGGAACACTGAAGCTTTCTTT.

The CDR3 DNA sequence: TGTGCCAGCAGCGGACAGGCGCCTGGAAACACCATATATTTT. Its protein is CASSGQAPGNTIYF. The chain is built from TRBV6-1 and TRBJ1-3, with 7 bases aligning to TRBD1. Per the germline V gene, CDR1 is MNHNS and CDR2 is SASEGT. V lost 6 bases, J lost 2 bases, and 4 bases stayed unmatched. The CDR3 spans 14 residues.

This clonotype was seen only a few times. The V call is TRBV6-1, the J call TRBJ2-7; TRBD1 matches 9 bases. With V trimmed by 6 bases and J by 9 bases, 18 bases remained unmatched. Germline CDR1 and CDR2: MNHNS and SASEGT. The CDR3 runs 16 residues. CDR3 loop: CASRAGPGQGSVGQYF. In DNA form, the CDR3 reads TGTGCCAGCAGAGCCGGTCCGGGACAGGGATCGGTGGGGCAGTACTTC.

This clonotype has a count of ten or more. The rearrangement links TRBV7-8 to TRBJ2-1; no clear D gene. This CDR3 comprises 17 residues. Germline V gene lookup returns CDR1 SGHVS and CDR2 FQNEAQ. Trimming removed 1 base from V and 1 base from J, with 14 bases in between. The CDR3: CASSLGTRFESYNEQFF. CDR3 coding DNA: TGTGCCAGCAGCTTAGGTACAAGGTTCGAGTCCTACAATGAGCAGTTCTTC.

This clonotype has a count of ten or more. The gene calls are TRBV29-1 and TRBJ1-4; D gene ambiguous. The V gene lost 4 bases and the J gene lost 1 base, with 13 bases spanning the gap. This CDR3 is 15 amino acids long. Germline loops: CDR1 SQVTM, CDR2 ANQGSEA. CDR3 protein: CSVVTAEGTNEKLFF. DNA of the CDR3: TGCAGCGTTGTTACAGCAGAAGGAACTAATGAAAAACTGTTTTTT.

This clonotype was seen repeatedly, ten times or more. This sequence joins TRBV29-1 and TRBJ2-6; the match to TRBD1 covers 8 bases. The germline V gene has CDR1 SQVTM and CDR2 ANQGSEA. The junction had 3 bases not matched to a gene; V was cut back by 1 base and J by 4 bases. This CDR3 contains 15 residues. CDR3 sequence (DNA): TGCAGCGTTGAAGGCAGGGGGCTGGGGGCCAACGTCCTGACTTTC. Protein: CSVEGRGLGANVLTF.

At least ten counts were recorded for this clonotype. The chain joins TRBV3-1 to TRBJ1-1; D perhaps matches TRBD1 (5 bases). The CDR3 totals 14 residues. Germline V gene data show CDR1 as LGHDT and CDR2 as YNNKEL (reference sequence). V was clipped by 2 bases and J by 9 bases, with 16 bases between them. The CDR3 DNA sequence: TGTGCCAGCAGCCAACAAACTGGGACGTCTAAAGCTTTCTTT. Translating it yields CASSQQTGTSKAFF.

This clonotype was observed a handful of times. This chain's CDR3 is CASSVAGNGYTF. Here the CDR3 DNA reads TGTGCCAGCAGCGTAGCTGGGAATGGCTACACCTTC. The chain recombines TRBV9 with TRBJ1-2; unclear D gene. The germline V gene has CDR1 SGDLS and CDR2 YYNGEE. V lost 0 bases, J lost 6 bases, and 6 bases lay in between. This CDR3 is 12 amino acids long.

The chain carries TRBV19 and TRBJ2-2, with TRBD2 identical over 15 bases. CDR3 length: 20 amino acids. Germline V gives CDR1 LNHDA, CDR2 SQIVND (reference sequence). After removal of 7 bases from V and 4 bases from J, the junction contained 16 bases not matched to a gene. Here the CDR3 DNA reads TGTGCCAGTACCCCTGCCCGCTTAGGGACTAGCGGGGGGCGCACCGGGGAGCTGTTTTTT. Translating gives CASTPARLGTSGGRTGELFF.

This clonotype has ten or more counts. The chain recombines TRBV5-1 with TRBJ2-5, with 7 nucleotides matching TRBD2. The CDR3 spans 15 residues. CDR1 SGHRS and CDR2 YFSETQ come from the germline V gene. V shed 0 bases, J shed 3 bases, and the junction held 5 bases outside the gene matches. CDR3 nucleotides: TGCGCCAGCAGCTTGGGCTCTAGCGGTAAAGAGACCCAGTACTTC. Translating it yields CASSLGSSGKETQYF.

This clonotype was counted ten times or more. The chain has TRBV12-3 or TRBV12-4 and TRBJ2-7; D remains ambiguous. CDR3 length equals 13 residues. The germline V and J ends were trimmed by 6 bases and 3 bases, with 12 bases remaining between them. In DNA form, the CDR3 reads TGTGCCAGCAGCCTCGAGGCAGGCTACGAGCAGTACTTC. It translates to CASSLEAGYEQYF.

This clonotype was seen many times. The chain recombines TRBV12-3 or TRBV12-4 with TRBJ1-1; D gene uncertain. The V gene lost 2 bases and the J gene lost 0 bases, with 13 bases spanning the gap. The CDR3 spans 16 residues. The CDR3 DNA reads TGTGCCAGCAGTTTATTAGTGGGGTCCGTGAACACTGAAGCTTTCTTT. It specifies CASSLLVGSVNTEAFF.